A selection of T cell receptor beta chains follows, all from one sample in a study. Using its own MiXCR run on the 5' RACE reads, TCRdb lists one record per CDR3 protein. The data hold approximately 8,900 distinct CDR3 sequences, with about a quarter observed a single time. The sample taken for sequencing was naive CD4+ T cells sorted from a lymph node. Every receptor here comes from a female donor with breast cancer. Each CDR3 is given with its conserved first and last residue. Fields, in order: V gene, J gene, clone size, D gene, CDR3 DNA, CDR3 protein. The D gene is left open where the match is weak. Expanded clones are given a class, and other clones once, few, many or no size at all.

TRBV5-1,TRBJ1-1,many,TRBD1,TGCGCCAGCAGCTTCACAGGGGCAGGTAACACTGAAGCTTTCTTT,CASSFTGAGNTEAFF
TRBV20-1,TRBJ1-1,-,-,TGCAGTGCCAACCGCCCGGGGCCCCGGGGCGCCGAAGCTTTCTTT,CSANRPGPRGAEAFF
TRBV6-6,TRBJ1-1,few,-,TGTGCCAGCAGTTCGCTACGGTCGGGAACTGAAGCTTTCTTT,CASSSLRSGTEAFF
TRBV6-6,TRBJ2-1,medium-sized,TRBD1,TGTGCCAGCAGTTACTCGATCGGACAGGGTTTTGATGAGCAGTTCTTC,CASSYSIGQGFDEQFF
TRBV12-3/TRBV12-4,TRBJ1-2,medium-sized,TRBD1,TGTGCCAGCAGTTCCCCCGGGACAGGGAACTATGGCTACACCTTC,CASSSPGTGNYGYTF
TRBV2,TRBJ2-3,medium-sized,-,TGTGCCAGCAGACGGACAGATACGCAGTATTTT,CASRRTDTQYF
TRBV19,TRBJ1-2,medium-sized,-,TGTGCCAGTACCCGCCAGGCCTGGGGGAGCTATGGCTACACCTTC,CASTRQAWGSYGYTF
TRBV2,TRBJ1-1,few,-,TGTGCCATCATCCAGGTTCCTGAAGCTTTCTTT,CAIIQVPEAFF
TRBV20-1,TRBJ2-1,many,-,TGCAGTGCAGAATCAGGGGTTACTGAGCAGTTCTTC,CSAESGVTEQFF
TRBV6-6,TRBJ1-5,few,TRBD1,TGTGCCAGCAAAGGACAGGGAGTACGAAATCAGCCCCAGCATTTT,CASKGQGVRNQPQHF
TRBV4-2,TRBJ2-3,few,-,TGTGCCAGCAGCCAAGATGGCAGGGCAGATACGCAGTATTTT,CASSQDGRADTQYF
TRBV11-2,TRBJ2-7,many,-,TGTGCCAGCAGCTTAAACGTCTACGAGCAGTACTTC,CASSLNVYEQYF
TRBV7-8,TRBJ2-3,-,TRBD2,TGTGCCAGCAGCCTGCTAGCGGGAGTGCTCACAGATACGCAGTATTTT,CASSLLAGVLTDTQYF
TRBV11-2,TRBJ2-1,medium-sized,TRBD2,TGTGCCAGCAGCCCGAGCGGGAGGAACTACAATGAGCAGTTCTTC,CASSPSGRNYNEQFF
TRBV10-3,TRBJ1-4,few,TRBD1,TGTGCCATCAGGGCGACAGGGACTCCTAATGAAAAACTGTTTTTT,CAIRATGTPNEKLFF
TRBV5-1,TRBJ2-7,many,-,TGCGCCAGCAGCTTGGGGCTAAACCCCACCTACGAGCAGTACTTC,CASSLGLNPTYEQYF
TRBV7-3,TRBJ1-1,-,-,TGTGCCAGCAGCTTAATGGGTTCAGGGGAGACTGAAGCTTTCTTT,CASSLMGSGETEAFF
TRBV20-1,TRBJ1-5,-,-,TGCAGTGCTGTCCTCGGATACAGCAATCAGCCCCAGCATTTT,CSAVLGYSNQPQHF
TRBV7-2,TRBJ2-3,medium-sized,-,TGTGCCAGCAGCTTAAACCCCGGGACGGCCACAGATACGCAGTATTTT,CASSLNPGTATDTQYF
TRBV6-5,TRBJ1-5,many,-,TGTGCCAGCAGTAATCTTGCAGGGTTACCCCAGCATTTT,CASSNLAGLPQHF
TRBV4-1,TRBJ2-7,-,-,TGCGCCAGCAGCCAAGTCAGGGACTACGAGCAGTACTTC,CASSQVRDYEQYF
TRBV7-2,TRBJ2-7,medium-sized,TRBD1,TGTGCCAGCAGCTCTAGAGGACAGGCCTACGAGCAGTACTTC,CASSSRGQAYEQYF
TRBV18,TRBJ1-5,medium-sized,-,TGTGCCAGCTCACCAGGTGGGGGAGCCAATCAGCCCCAGCATTTT,CASSPGGGANQPQHF
TRBV5-1,TRBJ1-2,-,TRBD1,TGCGCCAGCAGCTCAGGGACAGGCTATGGCCACACCTTC,CASSSGTGYGHTF
TRBV5-1,TRBJ1-1,-,-,TGCGCCAGCTGCTCCGGGTTAGGAACTGAAGCTTTCTTT,CASCSGLGTEAFF
TRBV20-1,TRBJ2-7,medium-sized,-,TGCAGTGCTAGAGACGACTCGTACGAGCAGTACTTC,CSARDDSYEQYF
TRBV24-1,TRBJ1-1,medium-sized,-,TGTGCCACCAGTGATTCAGGGGCAGGAAGAGGGAACACTGAAGCTTTCTTT,CATSDSGAGRGNTEAFF
TRBV7-3,TRBJ2-1,-,TRBD1,TGTGCCAGCAGCTTATCCCGGACAGGGGGCGGAGATGAGCAGTTCTTC,CASSLSRTGGGDEQFF
TRBV12-5,TRBJ2-1,many,TRBD2,TGTGCTAGTGATGTTGCTAGCGGAAAGCTTTACAATGAGCAGTTCTTC,CASDVASGKLYNEQFF
TRBV7-9,TRBJ1-1,-,TRBD1,TGTGCCAGCAGCCCCCGACAGGGGAGGAGGAAAGCTTTCTTT,CASSPRQGRRKAFF
TRBV30,TRBJ2-3,few,-,TGTGCCTGGAGTGTACTCGAGAGGGAGGATACGCAGTATTTT,CAWSVLEREDTQYF
TRBV6-5,TRBJ2-5,-,-,TGTGCCAGCAGTTACTCGGGCAGGACCCCTCAAAAGACCCAAAACTTC,CASSYSGRTPQKTQNF
TRBV5-1,TRBJ1-4,medium-sized,-,TGCGCCAGCAGCTTGGGGTCTCGATTAACTAATGAAAAACTGTTTTTT,CASSLGSRLTNEKLFF
TRBV20-1,TRBJ1-1,many,-,TGCAGTGCTAGATGGAATGCTGAAGCTTTCTTT,CSARWNAEAFF
TRBV18,TRBJ2-5,many,-,TGTGCCAGCTCACTCGGGACCCAAGAGACCCAGTACTTC,CASSLGTQETQYF
TRBV6-5,TRBJ2-7,medium-sized,-,TGTGCCAGCAGGAGAGGGGGGACAGCTTCCTACGAGCAGTACTTC,CASRRGGTASYEQYF
TRBV6-5,TRBJ2-7,once,-,TGTACCAGCAGTCCCCGCAGGGGCTACGTGCAGTACTTC,CTSSPRRGYVQYF
TRBV4-1,TRBJ2-3,many,TRBD1,TGCGCCAGCAGCGAACGACAGGGAAGCACAGATACGCAGTATTTT,CASSERQGSTDTQYF
TRBV5-8,TRBJ2-6,medium-sized,TRBD1,TGTGCCAGCAGCTTGGACAGGGGGACCGGGGCCAACGTCCTGACTTTC,CASSLDRGTGANVLTF
TRBV25-1,TRBJ1-2,medium-sized,-,TGTGCCAGCAGTGAAAAAGCGGGGCCCTATGGCTACACCTTC,CASSEKAGPYGYTF
TRBV15,TRBJ2-1,few,TRBD2,TGTGCCACCAGCAGAGTTCTAGCGGGAGCCTACAATGAGCAGTTCTTC,CATSRVLAGAYNEQFF
TRBV20-1,TRBJ2-3,-,-,TGCAGTGCTTGGGGGGACCTCTCCGATGAGCAGTATTTT,CSAWGDLSDEQYF
TRBV29-1,TRBJ1-1,medium-sized,-,TGCAGCGTTGAACTTCGGGGCATGAACACTGAAGCTTTCTTT,CSVELRGMNTEAFF
TRBV20-1,TRBJ2-7,medium-sized,TRBD2,TGCAGTGCCGCCCAACCTAGCGGGAGAGGATACGAGCAGTACTTC,CSAAQPSGRGYEQYF
TRBV20-1,TRBJ2-1,-,TRBD1,TGCAGTGCTAGAACCCCGGGACAGGGGCCCGTAAGAGGGCAGTTCTTC,CSARTPGQGPVRGQFF
TRBV12-3/TRBV12-4,TRBJ1-1,few,-,TGTGCCAGCAGTTTAGGAGACGGAGCTTTCTTT,CASSLGDGAFF
TRBV20-1,TRBJ1-1,medium-sized,-,TGCAGTGCCTACAGGGTAACTGAAGCTTTCTTT,CSAYRVTEAFF
TRBV11-2,TRBJ2-7,-,TRBD2,TGTGCCCGCACCTTAAAAGGTTTGGGGGGGAGCCCCACTAGCGGGAGGTATGAGCAGTACTTC,CARTLKGLGGSPTSGRYEQYF
TRBV27,TRBJ1-5,many,-,TGTGCCAGCAATTCAGGTTCTATTACACATAATCAGCCCCAGCATTTT,CASNSGSITHNQPQHF
TRBV20-1,TRBJ2-1,-,-,TGCAGTGTTAGGGAGGCTCCTCCCAACGAGCAGTTCTTC,CSVREAPPNEQFF
TRBV20-1,TRBJ2-7,many,-,TGCAGTGCCGATCAGGGCATTCTGGAGTACGAGCAGTACTTC,CSADQGILEYEQYF
TRBV20-1,TRBJ2-5,many,-,TGCAGTGCTCTGGGACTTTTGGGCGAGACCCAGTACTTC,CSALGLLGETQYF
TRBV30,TRBJ2-7,few,TRBD1,TGTGCCTGGAGGGACAGGGGGCCCTCCTACGAGCAGTACTTC,CAWRDRGPSYEQYF
TRBV6-5,TRBJ1-6,-,TRBD1,TGTGCCAGCAAAGACAGGGTTTGGTCACCCCTCCACTTT,CASKDRVWSPLHF
TRBV9,TRBJ2-1,-,TRBD2,TGTGCCAGCAGCCCCGGGGGGGAGGGAAGAATCAATGAGCAGTTCTTC,CASSPGGEGRINEQFF
TRBV4-1,TRBJ1-1,many,-,TGCGCCAGCAGCCAAGGACAACTCACTGAAGCTTTCTTT,CASSQGQLTEAFF
TRBV10-3,TRBJ2-7,medium-sized,TRBD2,TGTGCCATCAGTGATAGCGGGGTCTCCTACGAGCAGTACTTC,CAISDSGVSYEQYF